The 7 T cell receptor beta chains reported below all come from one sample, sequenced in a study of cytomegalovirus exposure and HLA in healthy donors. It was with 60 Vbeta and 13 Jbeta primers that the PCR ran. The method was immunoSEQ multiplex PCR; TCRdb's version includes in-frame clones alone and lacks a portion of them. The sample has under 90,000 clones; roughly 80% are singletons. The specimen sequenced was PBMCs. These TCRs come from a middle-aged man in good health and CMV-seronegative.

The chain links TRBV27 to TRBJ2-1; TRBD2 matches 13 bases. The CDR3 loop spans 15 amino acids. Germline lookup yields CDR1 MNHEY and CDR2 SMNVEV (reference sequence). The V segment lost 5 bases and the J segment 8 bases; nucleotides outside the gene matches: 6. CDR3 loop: CASSQLAGGSHEQFF. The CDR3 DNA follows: TGTGCCAGCAGTCAACTAGCGGGAGGGTCCCATGAGCAGTTCTTC.

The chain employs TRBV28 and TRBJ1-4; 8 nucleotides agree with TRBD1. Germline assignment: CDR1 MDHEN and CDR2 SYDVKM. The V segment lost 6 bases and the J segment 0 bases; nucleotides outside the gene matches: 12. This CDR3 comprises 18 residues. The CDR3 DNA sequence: TGTGCCAGCAGCTGGGGCAGGGGGCGGTCAGCAACTAATGAAAAACTGTTTTTT. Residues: CASSWGRGRSATNEKLFF. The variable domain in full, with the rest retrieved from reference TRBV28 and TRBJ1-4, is DVKVTQSSRYLVKRTGEKVFLECVQDMDHENMFWYRQDPGLGLRLIYFSYDVKMKEKGDIPEGYSVSREKKERFSLILESASTNQTSMYLCASSWGRGRSATNEKLFFGSGTQLSVL.

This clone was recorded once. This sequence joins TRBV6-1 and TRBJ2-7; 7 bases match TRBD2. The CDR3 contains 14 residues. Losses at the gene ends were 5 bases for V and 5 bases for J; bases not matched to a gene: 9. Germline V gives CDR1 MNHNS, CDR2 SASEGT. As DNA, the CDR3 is TGTGCCAGCAGTCCCCTGGGGGGGATCAACGAGCAGTACTTC. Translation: CASSPLGGINEQYF.

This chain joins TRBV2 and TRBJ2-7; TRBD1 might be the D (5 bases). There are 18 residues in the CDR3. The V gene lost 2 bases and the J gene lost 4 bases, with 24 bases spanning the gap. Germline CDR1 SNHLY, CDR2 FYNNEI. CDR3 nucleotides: TGTGCCAGCAGTGAAAGTACGTTGGGGCAGGGCGTTCGGTACGAGCAGTACTTC. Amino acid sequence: CASSESTLGQGVRYEQYF.

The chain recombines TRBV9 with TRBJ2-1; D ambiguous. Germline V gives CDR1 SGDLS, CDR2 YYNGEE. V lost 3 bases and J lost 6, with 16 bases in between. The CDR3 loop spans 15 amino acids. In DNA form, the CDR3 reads TGTGCCAGCAGCGACCACTCTAGACGAGGCAATGAGCAGTTCTTC. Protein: CASSDHSRRGNEQFF.

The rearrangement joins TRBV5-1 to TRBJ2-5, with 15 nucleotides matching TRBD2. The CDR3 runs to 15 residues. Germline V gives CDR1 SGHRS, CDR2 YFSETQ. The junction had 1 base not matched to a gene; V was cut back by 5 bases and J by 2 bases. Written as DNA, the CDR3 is TGCGCCAGCAGAGGACTAGCGGGAGGGCAAGAGACCCAGTACTTC. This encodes CASRGLAGGQETQYF.

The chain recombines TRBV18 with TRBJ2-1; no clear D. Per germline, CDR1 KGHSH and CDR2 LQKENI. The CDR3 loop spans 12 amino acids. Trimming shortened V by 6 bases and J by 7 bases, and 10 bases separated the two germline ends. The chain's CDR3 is CASSEVGNEQFF. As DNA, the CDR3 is TGTGCCAGCTCTGAGGTCGGAAATGAGCAGTTCTTC.